These T cell receptor beta chains were read from a single sample in a study of blood T cell repertoires in COVID-19. Measured with immunoSEQ multiplex PCR; TCRdb has only the in-frame clones, and not every one. The table lists about 110,000 clones, roughly two thirds of them singletons. The sequenced sample was peripheral blood. The receptors were sampled from an elderly man with acute or convalescent COVID-19. The CDR3 runs from the conserved cysteine through the conserved F or W. D genes are given only for firm matches. Some rows mark clone size as missing; the rest say once, few, many or name a class of expanded clone.

d_gene	abundance	v_gene	j_gene	CDR3aa	CDR3nt
NA	NA	TRBV6-5	TRBJ2-2	CASSYSPASETGELFF	TGTGCCAGCAGTTACTCCCCGGCCAGCGAAACCGGGGAGCTGTTTTTT
TRBD2	few	TRBV5-1	TRBJ2-7	CASSLGLAGEGEQYF	TGCGCCAGCAGCTTGGGACTAGCGGGAGAGGGCGAGCAGTACTTC
NA	NA	TRBV18	TRBJ1-1	CASSPLGEAEAFF	TGTGCCAGCTCACCACTCGGGGAGGCTGAAGCTTTCTTT
NA	NA	TRBV3-1/TRBV3-2	TRBJ2-1	CASSHGTSNYNEQFF	TGTGCCAGCAGCCATGGGACTTCCAACTACAATGAGCAGTTCTTC
TRBD1	NA	TRBV12-3/TRBV12-4	TRBJ2-7	CASSWGTGVEQYF	TGTGCCAGCAGTTGGGGGACAGGGGTTGAGCAGTACTTC
TRBD2	many	TRBV6-2/TRBV6-3	TRBJ2-7	CASSYGASGTIPYEQYF	TGTGCCAGCAGTTACGGGGCTAGCGGGACCATTCCCTACGAGCAGTACTTC
NA	NA	TRBV9	TRBJ2-4	CASSVGDSRNIQYF	TGTGCCAGCAGCGTGGGTGACTCTAGAAACATTCAGTACTTC
TRBD2	few	TRBV3-1/TRBV3-2	TRBJ2-7	CASSQELTSGIWPYEQYF	TGTGCCAGCAGCCAAGAATTGACTAGCGGGATTTGGCCCTACGAGCAGTACTTC
NA	NA	TRBV6-6	TRBJ2-6	CASSSLRSGANVLTF	TGTGCCAGCAGTTCTTTGAGGTCTGGGGCCAACGTCCTGACTTTC
TRBD2	NA	TRBV3-1/TRBV3-2	TRBJ2-7	CASSPQLTSGPYEQYF	TGTGCCAGCAGCCCCCAGCTCACTAGCGGCCCCTACGAGCAGTACTTC
TRBD2	NA	TRBV18	TRBJ2-3	CASSPKWEVAGLLGGTDTQYF	TGTGCCAGCTCACCAAAATGGGAGGTAGCGGGCCTTTTAGGGGGCACAGATACGCAGTATTTT
NA	NA	TRBV15	TRBJ1-3	CATSFKNSRNTIYF	TGTGCCACCAGCTTTAAGAATAGTAGAAACACCATATATTTT
TRBD2	many	TRBV24-1	TRBJ2-5	CATSDSGRASETQYF	TGTGCCACCAGTGACAGCGGGAGGGCCTCAGAGACCCAGTACTTC
NA	once	TRBV11-3	TRBJ2-1	CASSPSNRNEQFF	TGTGCCAGCAGCCCCAGCAACAGAAATGAGCAGTTCTTC
TRBD2	NA	TRBV6-4	TRBJ2-3	CASSVEGGPGTQYF	TGTGCCAGCAGTGTTGAGGGAGGGCCGGGTACGCAGTATTTT
NA	NA	TRBV28	TRBJ1-5	CASSFGTSQPQHF	TGTGCCAGCAGTTTCGGGACAAGTCAGCCCCAGCATTTT
NA	NA	TRBV5-4	TRBJ1-6	CASSLGGGSNSPLHF	TGTGCCAGCAGCTTGGGGGGGGGATCTAATTCACCCCTCCACTTT
TRBD2	NA	TRBV11-2	TRBJ2-2	CASSLGLAGVWAGELFF	TGTGCCAGCAGCTTGGGACTAGCGGGAGTGTGGGCCGGGGAGCTGTTTTTT
TRBD1	NA	TRBV11-2	TRBJ2-1	CASSSTGDEQFF	TGTGCCAGCAGCTCGACAGGGGATGAGCAGTTCTTC
NA	NA	TRBV9	TRBJ2-7	CASSPGTYEQYF	TGTGCCAGCAGCCCAGGGACCTACGAGCAGTACTTC
TRBD1	NA	TRBV30	TRBJ1-2	CASMTGGDNGYTF	TGTGCCTCGATGACAGGGGGCGATAATGGCTACACCTTC
TRBD1	NA	TRBV5-5	TRBJ2-5	CASSPRGETQYF	TGTGCCAGCAGCCCCAGGGGGGAGACCCAGTACTTC
TRBD1	NA	TRBV24-1	TRBJ2-3	CATSDPGQGDTTDTQYF	TGTGCCACCAGTGACCCGGGACAGGGAGACACCACAGATACGCAGTATTTT
NA	NA	TRBV25-1	TRBJ2-3	CASSEFRDTQYF	TGTGCCAGCAGTGAATTCCGAGATACGCAGTATTTT
TRBD1	NA	TRBV5-4	TRBJ1-4	CASSFRDSGNEKLFF	TGTGCCAGCAGCTTCAGGGACAGCGGTAATGAAAAACTGTTTTTT
NA	NA	TRBV7-3	TRBJ1-3	CASSLRGASGNTIYF	TGTGCCAGCAGCTTACGGGGGGCGTCTGGAAACACCATATATTTT
NA	NA	TRBV7-8	TRBJ1-5	CASSSQIYSNQPQHF	TGTGCCAGCAGTTCTCAGATTTATAGCAATCAGCCCCAGCATTTT
TRBD2	NA	TRBV24-1	TRBJ2-1	CATSLASGHNEQFF	TGTGCCACCAGTTTGGCTAGCGGGCACAATGAGCAGTTCTTC
NA	many	TRBV2	TRBJ1-3	CASSDRLAGNTIYF	TGTGCCAGCAGTGACAGGCTGGCTGGAAACACCATATATTTT
TRBD2	few	TRBV18	TRBJ2-1	CASSPATGTSIEQFF	TGTGCCAGCTCCCCAGCGACAGGGACTAGCATAGAGCAGTTCTTC
NA	NA	TRBV19	TRBJ2-5	CASSSAGMQETQYF	TGTGCCAGTAGTTCCGCAGGGATGCAAGAGACCCAGTACTTC
NA	few	TRBV5-6	TRBJ2-3	CASSLTSRAADTQYF	TGTGCCAGCAGCTTGACTAGCCGGGCCGCAGATACGCAGTATTTT
TRBD2	NA	TRBV7-3	TRBJ2-3	CASSLNGRADTQYF	TGTGCCAGCAGCTTAAATGGGAGGGCCGATACGCAGTATTTT
TRBD2	NA	TRBV5-1	TRBJ2-1	CASTEAVGTSGNEQFF	TGCGCCAGCACCGAGGCTGTCGGGACTAGCGGCAATGAGCAGTTCTTC
NA	NA	TRBV21-1	TRBJ2-1	CASSRREGQNEQFF	TGTGCCAGCAGCAGGCGGGAGGGCCAAAATGAGCAGTTCTTC
TRBD2	NA	TRBV19	TRBJ2-3	CASSILAGGRGGTDTQYF	TGTGCCAGTAGTATCCTAGCGGGAGGCCGGGGTGGCACAGATACGCAGTATTTT
NA	NA	TRBV7-2	TRBJ2-2	CATTRLHTGELFF	TGTGCCACCACGAGGCTCCACACCGGGGAGCTGTTTTTT
TRBD2	few	TRBV9	TRBJ2-7	CASSPTSTTYEQYF	TGTGCCAGCAGCCCGACTAGCACCACCTACGAGCAGTACTTC
NA	NA	TRBV4-3	TRBJ2-1	CASSHNAEGRLEQFF	TGCGCCAGCAGCCATAACGCGGAGGGCCGGTTGGAGCAGTTCTTC
NA	NA	TRBV28	TRBJ2-4	CASSPGIWNIQYF	TGTGCCAGCAGCCCAGGTATATGGAACATTCAGTACTTC